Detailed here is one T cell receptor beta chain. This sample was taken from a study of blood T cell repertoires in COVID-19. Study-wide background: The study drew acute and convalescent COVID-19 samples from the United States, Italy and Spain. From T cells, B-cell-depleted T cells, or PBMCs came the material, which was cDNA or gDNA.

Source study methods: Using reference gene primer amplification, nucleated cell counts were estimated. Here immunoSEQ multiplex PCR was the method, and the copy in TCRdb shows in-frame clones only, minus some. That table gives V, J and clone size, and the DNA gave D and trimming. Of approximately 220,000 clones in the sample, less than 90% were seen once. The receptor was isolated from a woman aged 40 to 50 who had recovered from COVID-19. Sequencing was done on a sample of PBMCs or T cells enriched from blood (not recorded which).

This CDR3 reads CASSQPRQGRFATNEKLFF. In DNA form, the CDR3 reads TGCGCCAGCAGCCAACCCCGACAGGGTCGATTTGCAACTAATGAAAAACTGTTTTTT. V usage is TRBV4-1 and J usage is TRBJ1-4, with TRBD1 matching 7 bases. The CDR3 sequence is 19 residues long. J gave up 0 bases and V 2 bases, and 12 bases lay outside the gene matches. From germline, CDR1 is MGHRA and CDR2 YSYEKL.